One sample yielded the 27 T cell receptor beta chains listed below, sequenced in a study of type 1 regulatory T cells. A single record per CDR3 protein comes from TCRdb applying MiXCR to the reads. The sample lists around 88,000 distinct CDR3 sequences; 25% to 40% were seen once. What was sequenced was CD4+ T cells, either the whole sample or a sorted fraction (not recorded which). The source of these receptors is a human donor in good health.

Written as DNA, the CDR3 is TGCGCCAGCAGCTTGGGGGGGACAGGGAGCTACGAGCAGTACTTC. This gives the protein CASSLGGTGSYEQYF. This chain joins TRBV5-1 and TRBJ2-7; 9 nucleotides match TRBD1. The length of the CDR3 is 15 residues. CDR1 SGHRS and CDR2 YFSETQ come from the germline V gene. V lost 0 bases and J lost 3; bases outside the gene matches: 4.

This chain uses TRBV20-1 with TRBJ2-1; tentatively, D is TRBD1 (6 bases). The CDR3 loop spans 12 amino acids. Germline V CDR1 and CDR2: DFQATT, SNEGSKA (reference sequence). Trimming cost V 3 bases and J 4 bases, with 7 bases left between them. Written as DNA, the CDR3 is TGCAGTGCTAGCCAGGGGTACAATGAGCAGTTCTTC. Amino acid sequence: CSASQGYNEQFF.

The chain carries TRBV7-2 and TRBJ2-5; TRBD1 or TRBD2 may be the D gene (5 bases each). Trimming pared 3 bases from V and 6 bases from J, leaving 14 bases between. CDR1 and CDR2 (germline): SGHTA, FQGNSA. The CDR3 loop spans 14 amino acids. The CDR3 spells CASSLAAEGKTQYF. The DNA of the CDR3 is TGTGCCAGCAGCTTGGCGGCTGAGGGGAAGACCCAGTACTTC.

The chain combines TRBV11-2 with TRBJ2-7; D may be TRBD1 (6 bases). V dropped 6 bases and J dropped 0 bases, with 12 bases sitting between them. Germline CDR1 and CDR2: SGHAT and FQNNGV. CDR3 length: 14 amino acids. CDR3 sequence (DNA): TGTGCCAGCAGACCAGACAGGACCTCCTACGAGCAGTACTTC. This translates into CASRPDRTSYEQYF.

The chain links TRBV20-1 to TRBJ2-4; TRBD2 matches at 11 bases. Germline values: CDR1 DFQATT, CDR2 SNEGSKA (reference sequence). The CDR3 is 15 amino acids. V gave up 1 base and J gave up 4 bases; unmatched junction bases: 3. CDR3 coding DNA: TGCAGTGCTAGAGTGCCTAGCGGGAGGAAAAACATTCAGTACTTC. Translated, it gives CSARVPSGRKNIQYF.

This chain connects TRBV5-4 to TRBJ2-3, with D possibly matching TRBD2 (5 bases). Germline lookup yields CDR1 SGHNT and CDR2 YYREEE (reference sequence). Trimming took 2 bases from V and 4 from J, leaving 17 bases between them. The CDR3 consists of 16 residues. CDR3 sequence: CASSFGLSPEPDTQYF. The CDR3 region has the DNA TGTGCCAGCAGCTTCGGACTCTCCCCCGAGCCAGATACGCAGTATTTT.

The chain joins TRBV5-5 to TRBJ2-2, with D hard to call. The CDR3 sequence is 16 residues long. Deletions cut 0 bases from V and 0 bases from J, with 9 bases between. Germline assignment: CDR1 SGHKS and CDR2 YYEKEE (reference sequence). CDR3 region: CASSLVVAANTGELFF. CDR3 sequence (DNA): TGTGCCAGCAGCTTGGTGGTAGCAGCGAACACCGGGGAGCTGTTTTTT. Drawing the rest from reference TRBV5-5 and TRBJ2-2, the complete variable domain is DAGVTQSPTHLIKTRGQQVTLRCSPISGHKSVSWYQQVLGQGPQFIFQYYEKEERGRGNFPDRFSARQFPNYSSELNVNALLLGDSALYLCASSLVVAANTGELFFGEGSRLTVL.

The chain employs TRBV20-1 and TRBJ1-2, with D perhaps matching TRBD1 (5 bases). This CDR3 comprises 11 residues. V was pared by 4 bases and J by 8 bases, with 11 bases between. Germline CDR1 DFQATT, CDR2 SNEGSKA (reference sequence). The CDR3 sequence is CSAIQVFGYTF. The CDR3 DNA sequence: TGCAGTGCTATACAGGTGTTCGGCTACACCTTC.

This clonotype showed up just a few times. The genes are TRBV4-3 and TRBJ2-1, with D maybe TRBD2 (6 bases). CDR1 LGHNA and CDR2 YSLEER come from the germline V gene. The CDR3 runs to 17 residues. V lost 0 bases and J lost 5, with 17 bases in between. CDR3 loop: CASSQEWRDVADNEQFF. CDR3 nucleotide sequence: TGCGCCAGCAGCCAAGAGTGGCGGGACGTAGCGGACAATGAGCAGTTCTTC.

The table lists this clonotype with a few counts. The J gene is TRBJ2-2, the V gene TRBV29-1; 9 bases line up with TRBD2. Germline V CDR1 and CDR2: SQVTM, ANQGSEA. J lost 5 bases, V lost 4 bases, and 8 bases had no gene match. The length of the CDR3 is 15 residues. The CDR3: CSVGIAGAGTGELFF. CDR3 sequence (DNA): TGCAGCGTTGGAATAGCGGGAGCTGGGACCGGGGAGCTGTTTTTT.

This clonotype was observed a few times. The chain combines TRBV6-1 with TRBJ2-7; 8 positions agree with TRBD2. CDR1 MNHNS and CDR2 SASEGT come from the germline V gene. Trimming cost V 6 bases and J 2 bases; bases outside gene matches: 6. The CDR3 extends over 14 amino acids. The CDR3 sequence is CASSLSGTAYEQYF. Written as DNA, the CDR3 is TGTGCCAGCAGCCTTAGCGGGACGGCCTACGAGCAGTACTTC.

The chain uses TRBV20-1 and TRBJ2-2; 7 bases line up with TRBD2. Trimming cost V 6 bases and J 4 bases; bases outside gene matches: 11. The CDR3 has 15 residues. Germline lookup yields CDR1 DFQATT and CDR2 SNEGSKA (reference sequence). The CDR3 DNA reads TGCAGTGCCCCCCCCACGGGAGGACTCACCGGGGAGCTGTTTTTT. Translating gives CSAPPTGGLTGELFF.

The chain has TRBV28 and TRBJ1-5; D gene uncertain. The CDR3 contains 13 residues. Germline V CDR1 and CDR2: MDHEN, SYDVKM. The ends were cut back, 7 bases at V and 7 bases at J, with 14 bases in the middle. The CDR3 sequence is CASIFRTGQPQHF. The CDR3 nucleotides read TGTGCCAGCATCTTCCGTACCGGGCAGCCCCAGCATTTT. The variable domain in full, completed from reference TRBV28 and TRBJ1-5, reads DVKVTQSSRYLVKRTGEKVFLECVQDMDHENMFWYRQDPGLGLRLIYFSYDVKMKEKGDIPEGYSVSREKKERFSLILESASTNQTSMYLCASIFRTGQPQHFGDGTRLSIL.

The chain has TRBV2 and TRBJ2-5; TRBD2 aligns across 7 bases. Germline CDR1 and CDR2: SNHLY and FYNNEI. The ends lost 8 bases at V and 4 bases at J; junction bases unmatched: 4. There are 12 residues in the CDR3. The CDR3 coding sequence is TGTGCCAGCGGAGGACTAGGAGAGACCCAGTACTTC. Protein: CASGGLGETQYF.

This clonotype was seen many times. This rearrangement joins TRBV2 to TRBJ2-7; D is uncertain. CDR3 length equals 10 residues. Per the germline V gene, CDR1 is SNHLY and CDR2 is FYNNEI. Trimming took 6 bases from V and 4 from J, leaving 4 bases between them. For the CDR3, the DNA is TGTGCCAGCAGCGATTACGAGCAGTACTTC. Translation: CASSDYEQYF.

The gene calls are TRBV20-1 and TRBJ1-1; unclear D gene. V shed 5 bases and J shed 4 bases, with 14 bases lying between them. Germline V gene lookup returns CDR1 DFQATT and CDR2 SNEGSKA (reference sequence). This CDR3 comprises 13 residues. Here the CDR3 DNA reads TGCAGTGCTTCCGTAACCGAATTCACTGAAGCTTTCTTT. It encodes CSASVTEFTEAFF.

Notes on this clonotype: The junction and the germline gene differ at one end; a read error may be behind it. The chain combines TRBV5-1 with TRBJ2-7; 9 nucleotides match TRBD2. This CDR3 comprises 15 residues. Per germline, CDR1 SGHRS and CDR2 YFSETQ. CDR3 residues: CASSLVSGSSYEQYF. As DNA, the CDR3 is TGTGCCAGCAGCTTAGTTAGCGGGAGCTCCTACGAGCAGTACTTC.

This sequence joins TRBV7-9 and TRBJ2-7; 9 positions match TRBD1. The junction had 6 bases not matched to a gene; V was cut back by 3 bases and J by 6 bases. CDR1 and CDR2 from the germline V gene are SEHNR and FQNEAQ (reference sequence). The CDR3 contains 14 residues. The CDR3 region is CASSLGQGLLEQYF. CDR3 in DNA: TGTGCCAGCAGCTTGGGACAGGGTTTACTCGAGCAGTACTTC.

With respect to this clonotype: A read error is likely, as this CDR3 ends without the conserved phenylalanine or tryptophan. CDR3 coding DNA: TGTGCCAGCGGGCCCGACCGCGAGCAGTACATC. This gives the protein CASGPDREQYI. The chain joins TRBV3-1 to TRBJ2-7, with unresolved D. CDR1 and CDR2 (germline): LGHDT, YNNKEL (reference sequence). Trimming took off 8 bases at V and 6 bases at J, with 11 bases between the two ends. The CDR3 is 11 residues long.

The chain joins TRBV7-2 to TRBJ1-4, with D possibly being TRBD1 (5 bases). CDR1 and CDR2 (germline): SGHTA, FQGNSA. V gave up 1 base and J gave up 8 bases, with 17 bases separating them. The CDR3 is 16 amino acids. The CDR3 is CASSLDFMAGREKLFF. Here the CDR3 DNA reads TGTGCCAGCAGCTTAGATTTTATGGCAGGGCGGGAAAAACTGTTTTTT. The full variable domain, its missing parts supplied by reference TRBV7-2 and TRBJ1-4, is GAGVSQSPSNKVTEKGKDVELRCDPISGHTALYWYRQSLGQGLEFLIYFQGNSAPDKSGLPSDRFSAERTGGSVSTLTIQRTQQEDSAVYLCASSLDFMAGREKLFFGSGTQLSVL.

Of note for this clonotype: It may be a read error: a sequence one base away is much more abundant. V usage is TRBV7-2 and J usage is TRBJ2-1; TRBD2 is a possible D gene (6 bases). The CDR3 is 17 residues long. Between the trimmed V and J ends, which lost 5 bases and 2 bases, there was a span of 19 bases. Germline assignment: CDR1 SGHTA and CDR2 FQGNSA. CDR3 sequence: CASSPHDSGRTYNEQFF. The CDR3 DNA is TGTGCCAGCAGCCCTCACGATAGCGGAAGGACCTACAATGAGCAGTTCTTC.

The chain couples TRBV29-1 to TRBJ2-6; D perhaps matches TRBD1 (6 bases). V was cut by 7 bases and J by 2 bases, with 15 bases left in between. Germline V gene lookup returns CDR1 SQVTM and CDR2 ANQGSEA. CDR3 length equals 15 residues. CDR3 sequence reads: CSALGATAGANVLTF. In nucleotides, the CDR3 is TGCAGCGCCCTGGGGGCGACAGCTGGGGCCAACGTCCTGACTTTC.

This clonotype was counted a single time. The rearrangement joins TRBV5-5 to TRBJ2-3; TRBD2 matches at 12 bases. The germline V gene encodes CDR1 SGHKS and CDR2 YYEKEE (reference sequence). The CDR3 runs to 19 residues. V shed 1 base and J 2 bases; nucleotides not matched to a gene: 11. CDR3 sequence: CASSLRVLAGGLNTDTQYF. CDR3 nucleotide sequence: TGTGCCAGCAGCTTGAGAGTACTAGCGGGAGGTCTTAACACAGATACGCAGTATTTT.

The chain carries TRBV7-2 and TRBJ2-7, with D perhaps matching TRBD2 (7 bases). The CDR3 loop spans 15 amino acids. Germline V CDR1 and CDR2: SGHTA, FQGNSA. V was clipped by 0 bases and J by 3 bases, with 12 bases between them. The CDR3 protein is CASSLAGGPGYEQYF. CDR3 bases: TGTGCCAGCAGCTTAGCGGGGGGGCCCGGCTACGAGCAGTACTTC.

In this sample, this clonotype turned up a few times. The CDR3 region has the DNA TGTGCCAGTACCAGGGGACAGGGAGGCACAGATACGCAGTATTTT. This translates into CASTRGQGGTDTQYF. The chain is built from TRBV19 and TRBJ2-3; 9 bases are shared with TRBD1. This CDR3 is 15 amino acids long. Germline CDR1 reads LNHDA; CDR2 reads SQIVND (reference sequence). J was trimmed by 1 base and V by 7 bases; bases with no gene match: 6.

V is TRBV9 and J is TRBJ1-1; TRBD1 might be the D (6 bases). This CDR3 is 17 amino acids long. CDR1 SGDLS and CDR2 YYNGEE come from the germline V gene. V lost 1 base and J 0 bases, leaving 16 bases between the germline ends. The CDR3 DNA reads as TGTGCCAGCAGCGTATACCCCGGGGGACAAATGAACACTGAAGCTTTCTTT. Its translation is CASSVYPGGQMNTEAFF.

CDR3 in amino acids: CASSPGHQETQYF. The CDR3 DNA follows: TGCGCCAGCAGCCCAGGACACCAAGAGACCCAGTACTTC. The rearrangement joins TRBV5-1 to TRBJ2-5; no definite D call. V was pared by 4 bases and J by 0 bases, with 7 bases between. The V gene's germline CDR1 is SGHRS and CDR2 YFSETQ. CDR3 size: 13 residues.